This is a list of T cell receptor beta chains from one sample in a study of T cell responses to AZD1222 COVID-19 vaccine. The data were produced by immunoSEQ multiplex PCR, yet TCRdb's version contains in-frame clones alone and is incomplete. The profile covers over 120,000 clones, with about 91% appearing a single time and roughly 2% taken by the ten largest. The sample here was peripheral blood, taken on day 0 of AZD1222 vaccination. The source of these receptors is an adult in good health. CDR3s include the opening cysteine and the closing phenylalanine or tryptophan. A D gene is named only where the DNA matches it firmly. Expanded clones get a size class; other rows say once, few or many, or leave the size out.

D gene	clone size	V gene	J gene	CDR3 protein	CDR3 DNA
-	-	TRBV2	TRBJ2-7	CASSDLGQLYEQYF	TGTGCCAGCAGCGACCTCGGACAGCTCTACGAGCAGTACTTC
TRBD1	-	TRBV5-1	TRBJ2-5	CASSRDSLQETQYF	TGCGCCAGCAGTCGGGACAGTCTCCAAGAGACCCAGTACTTC
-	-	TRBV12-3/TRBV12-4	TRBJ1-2	CASSLWASYGYTF	TGTGCCAGCAGTTTATGGGCCAGCTATGGCTACACCTTC
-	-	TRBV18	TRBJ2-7	CASSKGEQGITDNEQYF	TGTGCCAGCTCCAAAGGTGAACAGGGCATTACTGACAACGAGCAGTACTTC
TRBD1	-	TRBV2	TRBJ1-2	CASSSGTGGVKGYTF	TGTGCCAGCAGTTCCGGGACAGGGGGAGTAAAGGGCTACACCTTC
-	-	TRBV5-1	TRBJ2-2	CASREGSLNTGELFF	TGCGCCAGCAGGGAGGGGTCCTTGAACACCGGGGAGCTGTTTTTT
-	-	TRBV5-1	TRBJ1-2	CASSRSRDNHYGYTF	TGCGCCAGCAGCCGAAGCCGGGACAACCACTATGGCTACACCTTC
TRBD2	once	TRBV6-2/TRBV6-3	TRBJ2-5	CASSYRTSGVQETQYF	TGTGCCAGCAGTTACCGGACTAGCGGGGTCCAAGAGACCCAGTACTTC
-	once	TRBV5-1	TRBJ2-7	CASSLAGVTSYEQYF	TGCGCCAGCAGCTTGGCCGGGGTCACCTCCTACGAGCAGTACTTC
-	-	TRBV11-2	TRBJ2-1	CASSLWAGVTIYNEQFF	TGTGCCAGCAGCTTATGGGCAGGGGTCACTATTTACAATGAGCAGTTCTTC
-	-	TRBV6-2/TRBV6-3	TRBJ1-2	CASSSGGYGYTF	TGTGCCAGCAGTTCTGGGGGCTATGGCTACACCTTC
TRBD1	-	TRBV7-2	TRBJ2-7	CASSYDRGEQYF	TGTGCCAGCAGCTACGACAGGGGCGAGCAGTACTTC
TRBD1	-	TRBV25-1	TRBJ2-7	CASRLDRDEQYF	TGTGCCAGCAGGTTAGACAGGGACGAGCAGTACTTC
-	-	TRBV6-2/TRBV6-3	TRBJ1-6	CASSSRTSPLHF	TGTGCCAGCAGCTCAAGGACGTCACCCCTCCACTTT
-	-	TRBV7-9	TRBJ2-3	CASIQGFGELDTQYF	TGTGCCAGCATCCAGGGCTTTGGGGAATTAGATACGCAGTATTTT
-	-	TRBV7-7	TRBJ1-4	CASSPDGATNEKLFF	TGTGCTAGCAGCCCCGACGGTGCAACTAATGAAAAACTGTTTTTT
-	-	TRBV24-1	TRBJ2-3	CATSDLRDSTDTQYF	TGTGCCACCAGTGATTTGCGCGATAGCACAGATACGCAGTATTTT
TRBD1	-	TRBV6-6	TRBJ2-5	CASRDRETQYF	TGTGCCAGCCGGGACAGAGAGACCCAGTACTTC
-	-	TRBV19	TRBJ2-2	CASSILGGDTGELFF	TGTGCCAGTAGTATTCTGGGGGGCGACACCGGGGAGCTGTTTTTT
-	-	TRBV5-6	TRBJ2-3	CASRTDSSTDTQYF	TGTGCCAGCAGGACGGACAGCAGCACAGATACGCAGTATTTT
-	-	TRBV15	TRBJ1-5	CATSSDRYSNQPQHF	TGTGCCACCAGCAGCGACAGGTATAGCAATCAGCCCCAGCATTTT
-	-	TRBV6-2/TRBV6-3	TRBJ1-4	CASSYSATGSNEKLFF	TGTGCCAGCAGTTACTCTGCGACAGGTTCAAATGAAAAACTGTTTTTT
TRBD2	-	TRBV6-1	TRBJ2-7	CASSEVVAGVGSYEQYF	TGTGCCAGCAGTGAAGTGGTCGCGGGGGTTGGCTCCTACGAGCAGTACTTC
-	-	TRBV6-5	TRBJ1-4	CASSYSPHPREKLFF	TGTGCCAGCAGTTACTCTCCCCACCCAAGAGAAAAACTGTTTTTT
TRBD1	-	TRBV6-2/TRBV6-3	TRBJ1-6	CASSYGNRGSSFLNSPLHF	TGTGCCAGCAGTTACGGTAACAGGGGCTCATCATTCCTCAATTCACCCCTCCACTTT
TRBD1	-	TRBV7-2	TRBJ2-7	CASSARTGAYEQYF	TGTGCCAGCAGCGCGAGGACAGGGGCCTACGAGCAGTACTTC
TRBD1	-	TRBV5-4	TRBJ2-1	CASSLGARQGHNEQFF	TGTGCCAGCAGCTTGGGAGCTCGACAGGGCCACAATGAGCAGTTCTTC
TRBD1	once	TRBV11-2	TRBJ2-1	CASSPKSFRQGAGNEQFF	TGTGCCAGCAGCCCAAAATCCTTCCGACAGGGGGCGGGTAATGAGCAGTTCTTC